These 31 T cell receptor beta chains came from one sample sequenced in a study of chemoradiotherapy in HPV16-positive cancers. Profiling relied on immunoSEQ multiplex PCR, and the TCRdb table lists in-frame clones only, not all of them. The repertoire holds over 35,000 clones, with more than 75% as singletons. The sequencing here drew on blood, taken from a patient who underwent chemoradiotherapy. These receptors were obtained from a human donor with HPV-associated anogenital cancer.

This clone occurred a few times. The CDR3 DNA reads TGCGCCAGCAGCTTGGGCTCCCAGACAGATACGCAGTATTTT. Its protein product is CASSLGSQTDTQYF. The J gene is TRBJ2-3, the V gene TRBV5-1; D unclear. The CDR3 runs 14 residues. Germline V CDR1 and CDR2: SGHRS, YFSETQ. Trimming stripped 0 bases from V and 3 bases from J, with 8 bases between. Looking up the rest from reference TRBV5-1 and TRBJ2-3 gives the full variable domain: KAGVTQTPRYLIKTRGQQVTLSCSPISGHRSVSWYQQTPGQGLQFLFEYFSETQRNKGNFPGRFSGRQFSNSRSEMNVSTLELGDSALYLCASSLGSQTDTQYFGPGTRLTVL.

The chain recombines TRBV5-1 with TRBJ1-5; D remains ambiguous. Germline V gene lookup returns CDR1 SGHRS and CDR2 YFSETQ. Trimming removed 0 bases at V and 7 bases at J, with 8 bases between. This CDR3 has 13 amino acids. Written as DNA, the CDR3 is TGCGCCAGCAGCTTGGGGCAGTTCCAGCCCCAGCATTTT. It translates to CASSLGQFQPQHF.

This clone was counted between two and nine times. The gene calls are TRBV5-5 and TRBJ2-1, with 7 nucleotides matching TRBD2. The germline V gene encodes CDR1 SGHKS and CDR2 YYEKEE (reference sequence). CDR3 length equals 15 residues. J lost 6 bases, V lost 2 bases, and 8 bases had no gene match. The CDR3 bases are TGTGCCAGCAGCTTAGGAGCGGGGCTAACCAATGAGCAGTTCTTC. This translates into CASSLGAGLTNEQFF.

The CDR3 nucleotides read TGTGCCAGCAGTCAGACAGGGTGGCGGACTGAAGCTTTCTTT. It yields the protein CASSQTGWRTEAFF. V and J are TRBV6-6 and TRBJ1-1; 7 positions agree with TRBD1. The CDR3 length is 14 residues. The V segment lost 5 bases and the J segment 5 bases; nucleotides outside the gene matches: 8. Germline V gives CDR1 MNHNY, CDR2 SVGAGI (reference sequence).

This chain uses TRBV15 with TRBJ1-2; D call uncertain. The V gene's germline CDR1 is LNHNV and CDR2 YYDKDF (reference sequence). V dropped 3 bases and J dropped 0 bases, with 17 bases sitting between them. There are 17 residues in the CDR3. The CDR3: CATSSGWTRTSNYGYTF. In DNA, the CDR3 is TGTGCCACCAGCAGTGGGTGGACGCGGACGTCTAACTATGGCTACACCTTC.

This clone appeared a single time. The J gene is TRBJ2-5, the V gene TRBV5-1, with D perhaps TRBD2 (5 bases). Trimming stripped 3 bases from V and 5 bases from J, with 23 bases between. This CDR3 contains 17 residues. CDR1 and CDR2 from the germline V gene are SGHRS and YFSETQ. CDR3 protein: CASSSGNSGRLRETQYF. DNA of the CDR3: TGCGCCAGCAGCTCGGGGAACTCGGGCCGCCTACGGGAGACCCAGTACTTC.

This chain links TRBV7-9 with TRBJ2-2; D call uncertain. The length of the CDR3 is 10 residues. V lost 11 bases and J 3 bases, leaving 4 bases between the germline ends. Germline-derived CDR1 and CDR2 are SEHNR and FQNEAQ (reference sequence). The CDR3 DNA reads TGTGCCCAGGACACCGGGGAGCTGTTTTTT. It yields the protein CAQDTGELFF.

There are a few counts of this clone. The chain is built from TRBV10-3 and TRBJ1-1; 8 bases fit TRBD1. The J segment lost 6 bases and the V segment lost 6 bases, leaving 3 bases of the junction unmatched. Germline V gene lookup returns CDR1 ENHRY and CDR2 SYGVKD. This CDR3 has 12 amino acids. The CDR3, as DNA: TGTGCCATCAGACAGGGGGGGTCTGAAGCTTTCTTT. Amino acid sequence: CAIRQGGSEAFF.

The V and J genes are TRBV10-1 and TRBJ2-7; D ambiguous. In germline, CDR1 is WNHNN, CDR2 SYGVQD (reference sequence). Deletions cut 4 bases from V and 1 base from J, with 8 bases between. The CDR3 is made up of 13 amino acids. CDR3 protein: CASSGGISYEQYF. As DNA, the CDR3 is TGCGCCAGCAGTGGCGGAATTTCCTACGAGCAGTACTTC.

The chain couples TRBV7-8 to TRBJ1-3; no definite D call. Trimming took off 7 bases at V and 0 bases at J, with 10 bases between the two ends. The CDR3 has 14 amino acids. The V gene's germline CDR1 is SGHVS and CDR2 FQNEAQ. The CDR3 nucleotides are TGTGCCAGCAACCCAGGATTCTCTGGAAACACCATATATTTT. It is translated as CASNPGFSGNTIYF. Filled out from reference TRBV7-8 and TRBJ1-3, the complete variable domain reads GAGVSQSPRYKVAKRGQDVALRCDPISGHVSLFWYQQALGQGPEFLTYFQNEAQLDKSGLPSDRFFAERPEGSVSTLKIQRTQQEDSAVYLCASNPGFSGNTIYFGEGSWLTVV.

The V gene is TRBV5-4, the J gene TRBJ2-1; a weak D match, TRBD1 (6 bases). Per the germline V gene, CDR1 is SGHNT and CDR2 is YYREEE (reference sequence). This CDR3 is built from 15 residues. V lost 7 bases, J lost 1 base, and 15 bases lay in between. CDR3 nucleotide sequence: TGTGCCAGCGCCGGACAGCAACGATCCTACAATGAGCAGTTCTTC. As protein: CASAGQQRSYNEQFF.

The V gene is TRBV10-3, the J gene TRBJ2-2; TRBD2 is a possible D gene (6 bases). CDR1 is ENHRY and CDR2 is SYGVKD in the germline V gene. This CDR3 comprises 15 residues. V was pared by 0 bases and J by 1 base, with 6 bases between. The CDR3 sequence is CAISESGGNTGELFF. In DNA form, the CDR3 reads TGTGCCATCAGTGAGTCGGGAGGGAACACCGGGGAGCTGTTTTTT.

With respect to this clone: The sample carries other DNA sequences with the same CDR3. V usage is TRBV18 and J usage is TRBJ1-5; weak D call: TRBD1 (5 bases). From germline, CDR1 is KGHSH and CDR2 LQKENI. This CDR3 comprises 13 residues. Trimming stripped 6 bases from V and 5 bases from J, with 11 bases between. The CDR3 DNA sequence: TGTGCCAGCTCCCCGGGACGGGATCAGCCCCAGCATTTT. Translated, it gives CASSPGRDQPQHF.

The V gene is TRBV30, the J gene TRBJ2-7, with TRBD1 as a possible D gene (7 bases). V was clipped by 6 bases and J by 3 bases, with 18 bases between them. Germline-derived CDR1 and CDR2 are GTSNPN and SVGIG (reference sequence). CDR3 length equals 14 residues. The chain's CDR3 is CACRSRQGGYEQYF. DNA of the CDR3: TGTGCCTGCCGGTCCAGGCAGGGGGGCTACGAGCAGTACTTC.

The gene calls are TRBV11-2 and TRBJ2-5; D perhaps matches TRBD2 (6 bases). TRBJ2-7 matches the DNA end more closely, so the J call is doubtful. CDR3 length: 14 residues. The V gene's germline CDR1 is SGHAT and CDR2 FQNNGV. CDR3 region: CASSLGGTSYEQYF. The CDR3 DNA follows: TGTGCCAGCAGCTTAGGCGGGACCTCCTACGAGCAGTACTTC.

The rearrangement uses TRBV9 and TRBJ2-5; D is uncertain. Trimming pared 0 bases from V and 0 bases from J, leaving 9 bases between. Germline values: CDR1 SGDLS, CDR2 YYNGEE. The CDR3 totals 15 residues. CDR3 region: CASSVVLQHQETQYF. CDR3 nucleotide sequence: TGTGCCAGCAGCGTAGTCCTTCAGCACCAAGAGACCCAGTACTTC.

The CDR3 DNA reads as TGTGCCAGCAGCTCAAAAAAACTAATAGACACTGAAGCTTTCTTT. Protein sequence: CASSSKKLIDTEAFF. The rearrangement links TRBV7-9 to TRBJ1-1; D not certain. The V and J ends lost 4 bases and 3 bases respectively, with 15 bases between them. Germline V gene sequence: CDR1 SEHNR, CDR2 FQNEAQ (reference sequence). The CDR3 is made up of 15 amino acids.

J is TRBJ2-7 and V is TRBV5-1, with 11 bases lining up with TRBD1. The CDR3 is made up of 14 amino acids. Germline CDR1 is SGHRS and CDR2 is YFSETQ. J lost 4 bases, V lost 5 bases, and 5 bases had no gene match. The CDR3 coding sequence is TGCGCCAGCAGTTCGGGACAGGGGGGTTACGAGCAGTACTTC. Amino acids: CASSSGQGGYEQYF.

J is TRBJ2-1 and V is TRBV18, with 8 positions matching TRBD1. V dropped 8 bases and J dropped 9; count of bases not matched to a gene: 6. The CDR3 spans 12 residues. CDR1 is KGHSH, CDR2 LQKENI, per germline. For the CDR3, the DNA is TGTGCCAGCCAAGACAGGGGTACTGAGCAGTTCTTC. It is translated as CASQDRGTEQFF.

The V call is TRBV7-6, the J call TRBJ2-5; D assignment may be TRBD1 or TRBD2 (5 bases each). The CDR3 runs to 13 residues. Trimming cost V 5 bases and J 4 bases, with 11 bases left between them. The germline V gene encodes CDR1 SGHVS and CDR2 FNYEAQ. The CDR3 reads CASSKGPPETQYF. In nucleotides, the CDR3 is TGTGCCAGCAGCAAGGGACCTCCAGAGACCCAGTACTTC.

This rearrangement joins TRBV4-1 to TRBJ2-1; D may correspond to TRBD1 or TRBD2 (6 bases each). The CDR3 length is 16 residues. V lost 1 base and J 8 bases, leaving 18 bases between the germline ends. Per germline, CDR1 MGHRA and CDR2 YSYEKL. DNA of the CDR3: TGCGCCAGCAGCCAAGTACGGGGGCCGACCGGGGATGAGCAGTTCTTC. It specifies CASSQVRGPTGDEQFF.

The V and J genes are TRBV7-2 and TRBJ1-6, with 7 positions matching TRBD1. The J segment lost 10 bases and the V segment lost 3 bases, leaving 12 bases of the junction unmatched. Per the germline V gene, CDR1 is SGHTA and CDR2 is FQGNSA. The CDR3 consists of 16 residues. DNA for the CDR3: TGTGCCAGCAGCTTTGGACAGACAGGGTCGGGCTCACCCCTCCACTTT. Its translation is CASSFGQTGSGSPLHF.

The rearrangement uses TRBV5-1 and TRBJ2-1; 10 bases fit TRBD2. With V trimmed by 2 bases and J by 5 bases, 1 base remained unmatched. The CDR3 contains 14 residues. Germline V lookup: CDR1 SGHRS, CDR2 YFSETQ. CDR3: CASSLSGGDNEQFF. CDR3 in DNA: TGCGCCAGCAGCTTAAGCGGGGGGGACAATGAGCAGTTCTTC.

V and J are TRBV29-1 and TRBJ2-7; 7 bases are a match to TRBD2. The CDR3 sequence is 13 residues long. V dropped 1 base and J dropped 4; count of bases not matched to a gene: 4. Germline-derived CDR1 and CDR2 are SQVTM and ANQGSEA. The CDR3 DNA reads TGCAGCGTTGAAGCTAGCGGAGGGTACGAGCAGTACTTC. Translating gives CSVEASGGYEQYF.

The gene calls are TRBV7-8 and TRBJ2-3, with TRBD2 as a possible D gene (5 bases). Germline CDR1 and CDR2: SGHVS and FQNEAQ. The V gene lost 5 bases and the J gene lost 6 bases, with 12 bases spanning the gap. This CDR3 has 13 amino acids. CDR3 protein: CASSTDRRDTQYF. The CDR3 DNA follows: TGTGCCAGCAGCACAGATCGGAGGGATACGCAGTATTTT.

The chain combines TRBV7-6 with TRBJ1-4, with D perhaps matching TRBD1 (6 bases). This CDR3 region has 14 residues. Germline assignment: CDR1 SGHVS and CDR2 FNYEAQ. The V and J ends lost 5 bases and 5 bases respectively, with 12 bases between them. DNA for the CDR3: TGTGCCAGCAGCCGTAGGACAGAGAATGAAAAACTGTTTTTT. It translates to CASSRRTENEKLFF.

The chain employs TRBV9 and TRBJ2-7; D might be TRBD1 (6 bases). CDR1 and CDR2 from the germline V gene are SGDLS and YYNGEE. V was trimmed by 4 bases and J by 0 bases, leaving 11 bases between them. This CDR3 contains 14 residues. This CDR3 reads CASSSRDNSYEQYF. In DNA form, the CDR3 reads TGTGCCAGCAGCTCTCGGGACAACTCCTACGAGCAGTACTTC.

The chain recombines TRBV7-9 with TRBJ2-1; D is undetermined. Trimming shortened V by 7 bases and J by 10 bases, and 14 bases separated the two germline ends. The CDR3 loop spans 12 amino acids. Germline CDR1 and CDR2: SEHNR and FQNEAQ (reference sequence). The CDR3 bases are TGTGCCAGCACCGAGCTTGTGGCAGAGCAGTTCTTC. Its translation is CASTELVAEQFF.

V gene TRBV9 combines with J gene TRBJ2-2; perhaps TRBD1 as D (5 bases). Germline CDR1 SGDLS, CDR2 YYNGEE. The CDR3 length is 15 residues. Trimming pared 0 bases from V and 6 bases from J, leaving 12 bases between. The DNA of the CDR3 is TGTGCCAGCAGCGTAGATAGGGGTACGTCCGGGGAGCTGTTTTTT. This encodes CASSVDRGTSGELFF. Together with reference TRBV9 and TRBJ2-2, the CDR3 gives the full variable domain: DSGVTQTPKHLITATGQRVTLRCSPRSGDLSVYWYQQSLDQGLQFLIQYYNGEERAKGNILERFSAQQFPDLHSELNLSSLELGDSALYFCASSVDRGTSGELFFGEGSRLTVL.

This clone was seen only a few times. This chain joins TRBV7-3 and TRBJ1-1, with D possibly matching TRBD1 (5 bases). The germline gives CDR1 SGHTA, CDR2 FQGTGA. This CDR3 has 15 amino acids. With 0 bases removed from V and 4 bases from J, the gap between germline ends came to 12 bases. CDR3 nucleotide sequence: TGTGCCAGCAGCTTAACGAACGGGGGGGGCACTGAAGCTTTCTTT. Protein product: CASSLTNGGGTEAFF.

This chain connects TRBV6-1 to TRBJ2-2; D is perhaps TRBD1 (6 bases). Deletions cut 1 base from V and 2 bases from J, with 11 bases between. The CDR3 contains 16 residues. CDR1 and CDR2 from the germline V gene are MNHNS and SASEGT. Here the CDR3 reads CASSEGKGTNTGELFF. CDR3 DNA: TGTGCCAGCAGTGAAGGGAAGGGGACAAACACCGGGGAGCTGTTTTTT.